This TCR beta chain was documented in a study of T-cell reconstitution after alpha-beta-depleted transplantation in children. The ends lost 0 bases at V and 4 bases at J; junction bases unmatched: 7. This CDR3 region has 16 residues. The germline CDR1 and CDR2 sequences are SGHRS and YFSETQ. Findings and caveats of the study: Reported findings indicate that, about two months after transplant, alpha-beta T cells came from several hundred expanded clones, which were derived from non-depleted graft cells. A year post-transplant, T-cell counts and diversity derived mostly from newly produced T cells.

Preparing the TCRbeta library involved the use of unique molecular identifiers. TCRdb independently ran MiXCR on the PCR reads; one entry per CDR3 protein. The sample yields about 58,000 distinct CDR3 sequences, 40% to 45% seen once. Comments on this clonotype: The antigen remains unidentified.

The sequencing used PBMCs, mostly from graft donor cells, collected 360 days after TCRalphabeta/CD19-depleted stem cell transplant. The J gene is TRBJ1-1, the V gene TRBV5-1; TRBD1 aligns across 9 bases. This receptor was taken from a male patient between 10 and 17 years old who had a stem cell transplant for acute lymphoblastic leukemia, so the T cells may come from the graft donor. The CDR3 sequence: CASSLGTGVRGTEAFF. The CDR3 region has the DNA TGCGCCAGCAGCTTGGGGACAGGGGTAAGGGGCACTGAAGCTTTCTTT.